A single sample is the source of the 17 T cell receptor beta chains below, sequenced in a study of blood T cell repertoires in COVID-19. The data were produced by immunoSEQ multiplex PCR, yet TCRdb's version contains in-frame clones alone and is incomplete. The data hold 250,000 to 300,000 clones, with around 92% observed a single time. Sequencing was performed on peripheral blood. Source of these receptors: a woman aged 30 to 39 with COVID-19, enrolled during active disease.

This clone was seen a handful of times. V is TRBV2 and J is TRBJ1-6; 11 bases match TRBD1. The CDR3 is 14 residues long. In germline, CDR1 is SNHLY, CDR2 FYNNEI. With 7 bases clipped from V and 10 bases from J, the junction kept 6 bases outside the gene matches. CDR3 bases: TGTGCCAGCAACACCGGGACAGGGGGATCACCCCTCCACTTT. Protein product: CASNTGTGGSPLHF.

This chain uses TRBV7-2 with TRBJ2-1, with 10 bases fitting TRBD2. The CDR3 is 18 amino acids. Germline V CDR1 and CDR2: SGHTA, FQGNSA. The trim removed 3 bases at V and 0 bases at J, leaving 8 bases unmatched. CDR3 residues: CASSFRGLARSSYNEQFF. CDR3 DNA sequence: TGTGCCAGCAGCTTCCGGGGACTAGCGCGGAGCTCCTACAATGAGCAGTTCTTC.

The rearrangement uses TRBV5-1 and TRBJ1-3; the D is unclear. The V gene's germline CDR1 is SGHRS and CDR2 YFSETQ. Between the trimmed V and J ends, which lost 1 base and 1 base, there was a span of 9 bases. The CDR3 has 15 amino acids. The CDR3 here is CASSLWTGSGNTIYF. As DNA, the CDR3 is TGCGCCAGCAGCTTGTGGACGGGGTCTGGAAACACCATATATTTT. The full variable domain, rest sourced from reference TRBV5-1 and TRBJ1-3, is KAGVTQTPRYLIKTRGQQVTLSCSPISGHRSVSWYQQTPGQGLQFLFEYFSETQRNKGNFPGRFSGRQFSNSRSEMNVSTLELGDSALYLCASSLWTGSGNTIYFGEGSWLTVV.

V is TRBV7-8 and J is TRBJ1-5; TRBD1 is a possible D gene (5 bases). Germline V gene data show CDR1 as SGHVS and CDR2 as FQNEAQ. Trimming pared 2 bases from V and 7 bases from J, leaving 18 bases between. The CDR3 runs to 16 residues. CDR3 residues: CASSLSPGHSGQPQHF. The CDR3 DNA sequence: TGTGCCAGCAGCTTAAGCCCCGGACATTCTGGACAGCCCCAGCATTTT.

The rearrangement joins TRBV6-2 or TRBV6-3 to TRBJ1-2; TRBD1 matches at 10 bases. V shed 1 base, J shed 8 bases, and the junction held 10 bases outside the gene matches. Germline V gives CDR1 MNHEY, CDR2 SVGEGT. CDR3 length: 16 amino acids. CDR3 DNA: TGTGCCAGCAGTTACTTTACCCGACAGGGGGCTAGGGGCTACACCTTC. Its translation: CASSYFTRQGARGYTF.

This CDR3 is CASTVGGRSEKLFF. In nucleotides, the CDR3 is TGTGCCAGTACCGTTGGAGGGCGTAGTGAAAAACTGTTTTTT. The chain links TRBV19 to TRBJ1-4; no definite D call. The CDR3 is 14 amino acids. Germline lookup yields CDR1 LNHDA and CDR2 SQIVND (reference sequence). V lost 7 bases to trimming and J lost 7 bases, with 16 bases between them.

V is TRBV6-5 and J is TRBJ2-7; 7 positions match TRBD1. Unmatched junction bases numbered 8, after V lost 0 bases and J lost 6 bases. CDR1 and CDR2 from the germline V gene are MNHEY and SVGAGI. The CDR3 runs to 15 residues. The CDR3 DNA reads TGTGCCAGCAGTTACTCGAAACAGGGGTTGGGCGAGCAGTACTTC. Translated: CASSYSKQGLGEQYF.

The rearrangement joins TRBV11-2 to TRBJ2-7, with 8 bases aligning to TRBD2. J gave up 1 base and V 6 bases, and 5 bases lay outside the gene matches. There are 14 residues in the CDR3. Germline CDR1 is SGHAT and CDR2 is FQNNGV. The CDR3: CASRLSGRSYEQYF. CDR3 bases: TGTGCCAGCAGACTAAGCGGGAGATCCTACGAGCAGTACTTC.

The chain joins TRBV2 to TRBJ2-2, with no clear D. Germline V gives CDR1 SNHLY, CDR2 FYNNEI. Deletions cut 6 bases from V and 8 bases from J, with 13 bases between. This CDR3 has 13 amino acids. The CDR3 bases are TGTGCCAGCAGGGCTCCAACCTTGGGGGAGCTGTTTTTT. This gives the protein CASRAPTLGELFF.

V and J are TRBV18 and TRBJ1-5; D is unclear. Trimming removed 2 bases at V and 1 base at J, with 12 bases between. The germline V gene has CDR1 KGHSH and CDR2 LQKENI. This CDR3 has 16 residues. The CDR3 nucleotides are TGTGCCAGCTCACCATCCCATGTGCAGAGCAATCAGCCCCAGCATTTT. As protein: CASSPSHVQSNQPQHF.

The gene calls are TRBV24-1 and TRBJ2-3; TRBD1 aligns across 9 bases. Germline lookup yields CDR1 KGHDR and CDR2 SFDVKD. V was pared by 10 bases and J by 1 base, with 2 bases of the junction left unmatched. The CDR3 has 13 amino acids. CDR3 nucleotide sequence: TGTGCCACGAGGACAGGGGGCACAGATACGCAGTATTTT. This sequence encodes CATRTGGTDTQYF.

This chain joins TRBV19 and TRBJ2-1; possible D gene TRBD2, 5 bases. The CDR3 is made up of 16 amino acids. The germline V gene has CDR1 LNHDA and CDR2 SQIVND (reference sequence). V lost 4 bases to trimming and J lost 0 bases, with 13 bases between them. CDR3 nucleotides: TGTGCCAGTAGTACCGAGAGGGCGAGCTCCTACAATGAGCAGTTCTTC. Protein sequence: CASSTERASSYNEQFF.

V usage is TRBV6-5 and J usage is TRBJ1-1; D not resolved. The CDR3 covers 15 residues. V lost 0 bases to trimming and J lost 0 bases, with 8 bases between them. Germline loops: CDR1 MNHEY, CDR2 SVGAGI. CDR3 region: CASSYSRIMNTEAFF. As DNA, the CDR3 is TGTGCCAGCAGTTACTCGAGGATCATGAACACTGAAGCTTTCTTT.

This clone was seen just once. The CDR3 sequence: CASSPSHNGYTF. CDR3 nucleotides: TGTGCCAGCTCACCCTCACACAATGGCTACACCTTC. The chain carries TRBV18 and TRBJ1-2; D is unclear. Germline CDR1 KGHSH, CDR2 LQKENI. There are 12 residues in the CDR3. The V gene lost 3 bases and the J gene lost 6 bases, with 8 bases spanning the gap.

The chain carries TRBV5-8 and TRBJ2-1; 10 nucleotides line up with TRBD2. Germline-derived CDR1 and CDR2 are SGHTS and YDEGEE. This CDR3 comprises 15 residues. J was trimmed by 7 bases and V by 4 bases; bases with no gene match: 8. CDR3 DNA sequence: TGTGCCAGCAGCGTAACTAGCGGGGCGGTAAATGAGCAGTTCTTC. Amino acids: CASSVTSGAVNEQFF.

The chain uses TRBV5-1 and TRBJ2-5, with 10 bases fitting TRBD2. The V segment lost 6 bases and the J segment 4 bases; nucleotides outside the gene matches: 12. CDR3 size: 16 residues. Germline CDR1 is SGHRS and CDR2 is YFSETQ. CDR3 sequence: CASTLLASGGLETQYF. CDR3 DNA sequence: TGCGCCAGCACTCTGCTGGCTAGCGGGGGTTTAGAGACCCAGTACTTC.

This sequence joins TRBV9 and TRBJ1-1, with D perhaps TRBD1 (5 bases). CDR1 is SGDLS, CDR2 YYNGEE, per germline. The CDR3 covers 14 residues. Trimming left V 4 bases short and J 7 bases short, with 17 bases between. The CDR3 is CASSLRDARGEAFF. In nucleotides, the CDR3 is TGTGCCAGCAGCCTGAGAGACGCTAGGGGTGAAGCTTTCTTT.